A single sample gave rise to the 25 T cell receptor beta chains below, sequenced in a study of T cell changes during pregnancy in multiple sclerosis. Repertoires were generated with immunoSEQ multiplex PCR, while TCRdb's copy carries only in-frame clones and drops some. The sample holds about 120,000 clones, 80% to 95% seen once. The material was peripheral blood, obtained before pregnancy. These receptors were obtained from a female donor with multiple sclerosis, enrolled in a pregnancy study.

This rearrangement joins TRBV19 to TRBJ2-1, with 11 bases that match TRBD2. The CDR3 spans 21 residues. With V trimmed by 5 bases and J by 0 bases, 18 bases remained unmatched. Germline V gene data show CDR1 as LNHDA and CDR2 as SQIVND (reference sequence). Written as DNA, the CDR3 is TGTGCCAGTAGTCAGATTCCCACTAGCGGGGGTGGCCCCTTCTCCTACAATGAGCAGTTCTTC. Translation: CASSQIPTSGGGPFSYNEQFF.

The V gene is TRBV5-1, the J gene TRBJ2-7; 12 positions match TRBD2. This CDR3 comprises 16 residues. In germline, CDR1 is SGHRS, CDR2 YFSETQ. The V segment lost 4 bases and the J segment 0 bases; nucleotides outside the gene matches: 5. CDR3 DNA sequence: TGCGCCAGCAGCCTACGGACTAGCGGGGCCTCCTACGAGCAGTACTTC. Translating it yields CASSLRTSGASYEQYF.

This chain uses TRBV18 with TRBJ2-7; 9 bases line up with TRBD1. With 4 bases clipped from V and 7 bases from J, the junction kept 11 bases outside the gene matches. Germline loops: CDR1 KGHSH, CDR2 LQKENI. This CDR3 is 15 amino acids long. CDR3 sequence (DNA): TGTGCCAGCTCACTGACGAGGGGACAGGGTGGAGAGCAGTACTTC. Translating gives CASSLTRGQGGEQYF.

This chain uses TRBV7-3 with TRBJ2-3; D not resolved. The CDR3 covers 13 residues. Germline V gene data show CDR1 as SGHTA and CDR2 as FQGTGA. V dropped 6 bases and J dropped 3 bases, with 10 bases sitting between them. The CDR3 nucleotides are TGTGCCAGCAGTCGCCAGGTTACAGATACGCAGTATTTT. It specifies CASSRQVTDTQYF.

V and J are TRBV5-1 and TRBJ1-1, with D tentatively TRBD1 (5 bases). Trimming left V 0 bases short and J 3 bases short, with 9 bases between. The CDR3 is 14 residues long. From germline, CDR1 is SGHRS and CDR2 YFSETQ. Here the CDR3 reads CASSLEWGDTEAFF. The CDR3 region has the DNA TGCGCCAGCAGCTTGGAATGGGGGGACACTGAAGCTTTCTTT.

The CDR3 loop reads CASRTSGSNYGYTF. CDR3 coding DNA: TGTGCCAGCAGGACCTCAGGGTCCAACTATGGCTACACCTTC. The chain has TRBV6-5 and TRBJ1-2, with D perhaps TRBD1 (5 bases). With 6 bases removed from V and 2 bases from J, the gap between germline ends came to 13 bases. CDR3 length: 14 residues. CDR1 and CDR2 from the germline V gene are MNHEY and SVGAGI.

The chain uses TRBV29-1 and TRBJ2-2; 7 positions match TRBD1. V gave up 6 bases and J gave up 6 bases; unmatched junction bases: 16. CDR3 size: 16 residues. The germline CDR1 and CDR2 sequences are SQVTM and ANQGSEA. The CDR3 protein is CSVRAWDSKGSGELFF. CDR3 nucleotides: TGCAGCGTCCGAGCATGGGACAGCAAAGGGTCCGGGGAGCTGTTTTTT.

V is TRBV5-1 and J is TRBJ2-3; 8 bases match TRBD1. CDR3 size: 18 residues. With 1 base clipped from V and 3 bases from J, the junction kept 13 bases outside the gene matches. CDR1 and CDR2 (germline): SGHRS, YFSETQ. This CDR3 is CASSLPRIPDRATDTQYF. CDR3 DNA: TGCGCCAGCAGCTTGCCCCGCATCCCGGACAGGGCAACAGATACGCAGTATTTT.

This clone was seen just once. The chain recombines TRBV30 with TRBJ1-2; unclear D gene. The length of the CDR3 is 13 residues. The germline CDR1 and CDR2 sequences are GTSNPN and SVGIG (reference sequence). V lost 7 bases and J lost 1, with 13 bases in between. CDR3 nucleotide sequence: TGTGCCTTTCGGGAAAAGGGTAACTATGGCTACACCTTC. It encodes CAFREKGNYGYTF. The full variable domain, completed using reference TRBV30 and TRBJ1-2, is SQTIHQWPATLVQPVGSPLSLECTVEGTSNPNLYWYRQAAGRGLQLLFYSVGIGQISSEVPQNLSASRPQDRQFILSSKKLLLSDSGFYLCAFREKGNYGYTFGSGTRLTVV.

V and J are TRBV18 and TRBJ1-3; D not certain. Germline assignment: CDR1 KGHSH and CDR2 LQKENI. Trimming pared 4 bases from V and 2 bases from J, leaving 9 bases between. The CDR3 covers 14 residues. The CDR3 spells CASSRADPGNTIYF. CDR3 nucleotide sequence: TGTGCCAGCTCACGGGCCGACCCTGGAAACACCATATATTTT.

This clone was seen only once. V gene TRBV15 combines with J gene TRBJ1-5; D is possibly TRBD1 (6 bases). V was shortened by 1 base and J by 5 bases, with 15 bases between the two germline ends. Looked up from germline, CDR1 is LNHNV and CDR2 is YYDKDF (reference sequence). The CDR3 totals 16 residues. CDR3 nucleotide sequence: TGTGCCACCAGCAGAGGGCTCAGGGGAGATTATCAGCCCCAGCATTTT. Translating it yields CATSRGLRGDYQPQHF.

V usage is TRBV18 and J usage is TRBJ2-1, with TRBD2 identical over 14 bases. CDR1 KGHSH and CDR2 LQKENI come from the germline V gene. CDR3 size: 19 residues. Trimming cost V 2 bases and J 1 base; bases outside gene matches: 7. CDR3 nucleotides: TGTGCCAGCTCACCAAAGGGGACTAGCGGGAGTTCATCCTACAATGAGCAGTTCTTC. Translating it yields CASSPKGTSGSSSYNEQFF.

The CDR3 DNA follows: TGTGCCATCAGTGAATCGGCGGCATCAACGGGTGAAGCTTTCTTT. Translation: CAISESAASTGEAFF. V usage is TRBV10-3 and J usage is TRBJ1-1; D not certain. The CDR3 loop spans 15 amino acids. V lost 3 bases to trimming and J lost 7 bases, with 18 bases between them. In germline, CDR1 is ENHRY, CDR2 SYGVKD.

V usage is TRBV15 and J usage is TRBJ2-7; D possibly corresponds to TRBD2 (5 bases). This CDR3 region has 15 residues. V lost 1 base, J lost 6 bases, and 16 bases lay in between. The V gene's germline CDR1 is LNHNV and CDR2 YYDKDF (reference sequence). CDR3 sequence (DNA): TGTGCCACCAGCAGAGCGGGGAACGCTGGTGGCGAGCAGTACTTC. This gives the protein CATSRAGNAGGEQYF.

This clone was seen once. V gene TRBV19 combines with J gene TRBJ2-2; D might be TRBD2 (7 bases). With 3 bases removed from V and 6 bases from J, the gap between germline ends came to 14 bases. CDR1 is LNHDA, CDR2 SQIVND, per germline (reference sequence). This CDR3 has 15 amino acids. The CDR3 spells CASSILAGAAGELFF. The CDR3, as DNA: TGTGCCAGTAGTATCTTGGCGGGGGCCGCCGGGGAGCTGTTTTTT.

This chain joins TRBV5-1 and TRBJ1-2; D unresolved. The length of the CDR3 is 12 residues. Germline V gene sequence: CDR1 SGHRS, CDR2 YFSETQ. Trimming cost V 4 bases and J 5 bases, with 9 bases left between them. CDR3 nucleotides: TGCGCCAGCAGCCCGGAGGGATATGGCTACACCTTC. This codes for CASSPEGYGYTF.

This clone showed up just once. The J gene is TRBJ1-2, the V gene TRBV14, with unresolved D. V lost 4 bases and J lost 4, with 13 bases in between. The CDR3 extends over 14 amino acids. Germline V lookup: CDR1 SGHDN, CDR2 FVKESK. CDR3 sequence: CASSLHTRSYGYTF. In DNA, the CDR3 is TGTGCCAGCAGCCTACACACGAGGAGCTATGGCTACACCTTC.

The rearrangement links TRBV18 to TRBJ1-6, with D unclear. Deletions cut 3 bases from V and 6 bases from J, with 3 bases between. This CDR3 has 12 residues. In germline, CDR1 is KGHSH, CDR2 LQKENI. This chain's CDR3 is CASSPGNSPLHF. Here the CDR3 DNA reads TGTGCCAGCTCACCCGGTAATTCACCCCTCCACTTT.

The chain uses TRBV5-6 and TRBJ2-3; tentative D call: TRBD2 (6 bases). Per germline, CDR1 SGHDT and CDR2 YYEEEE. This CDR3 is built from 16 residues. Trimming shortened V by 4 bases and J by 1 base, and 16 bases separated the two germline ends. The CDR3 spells CASSPPWKRGTDTQYF. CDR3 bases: TGTGCCAGCAGCCCCCCTTGGAAGCGGGGCACAGATACGCAGTATTTT. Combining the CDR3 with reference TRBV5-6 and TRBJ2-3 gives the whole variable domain DAGVTQSPTHLIKTRGQQVTLRCSPKSGHDTVSWYQQALGQGPQFIFQYYEEEERQRGNFPDRFSGHQFPNYSSELNVNALLLGDSALYLCASSPPWKRGTDTQYFGPGTRLTVL.

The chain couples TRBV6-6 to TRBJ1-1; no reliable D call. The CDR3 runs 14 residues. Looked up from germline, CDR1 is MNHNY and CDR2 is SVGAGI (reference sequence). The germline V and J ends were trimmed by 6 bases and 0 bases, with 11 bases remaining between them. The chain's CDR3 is CASSPHSMNTEAFF. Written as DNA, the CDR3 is TGTGCCAGCAGCCCCCACAGTATGAACACTGAAGCTTTCTTT.

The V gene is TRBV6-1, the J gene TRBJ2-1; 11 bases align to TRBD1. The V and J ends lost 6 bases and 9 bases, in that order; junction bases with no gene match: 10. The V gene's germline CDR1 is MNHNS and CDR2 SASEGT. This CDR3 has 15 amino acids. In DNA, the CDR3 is TGTGCCAGCAGGTTCACCGGGACAGGGGGTAGTGAGCAGTTCTTC. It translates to CASRFTGTGGSEQFF.

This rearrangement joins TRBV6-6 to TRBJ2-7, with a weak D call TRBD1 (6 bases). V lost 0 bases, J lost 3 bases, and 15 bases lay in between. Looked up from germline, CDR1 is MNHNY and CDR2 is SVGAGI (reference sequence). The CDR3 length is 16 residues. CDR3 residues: CASSYSRTGQLYEQYF. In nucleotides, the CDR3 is TGTGCCAGCAGTTACTCGAGAACAGGACAGCTCTACGAGCAGTACTTC.

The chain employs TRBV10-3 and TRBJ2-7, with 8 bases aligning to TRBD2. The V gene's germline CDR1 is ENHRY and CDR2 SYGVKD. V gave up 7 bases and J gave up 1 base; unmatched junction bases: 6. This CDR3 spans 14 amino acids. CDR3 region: CAIMGTSGSYEQYF. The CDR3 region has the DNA TGTGCCATCATGGGCACTAGCGGTTCCTACGAGCAGTACTTC.

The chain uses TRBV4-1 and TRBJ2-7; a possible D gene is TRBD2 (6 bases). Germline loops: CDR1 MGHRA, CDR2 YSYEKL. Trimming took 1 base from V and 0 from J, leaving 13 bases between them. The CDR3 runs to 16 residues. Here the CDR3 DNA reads TGCGCCAGCAGCCAAGTCCCGGGACTTAGCTCCTACGAGCAGTACTTC. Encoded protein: CASSQVPGLSSYEQYF.

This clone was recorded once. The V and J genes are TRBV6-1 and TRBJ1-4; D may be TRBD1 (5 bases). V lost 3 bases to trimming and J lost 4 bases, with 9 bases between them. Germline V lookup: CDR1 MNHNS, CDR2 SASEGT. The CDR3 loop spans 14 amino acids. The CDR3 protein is CASSETVNNEKLFF. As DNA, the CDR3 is TGTGCCAGCAGTGAGACAGTAAATAATGAAAAACTGTTTTTT.